This note documents a single T cell receptor (beta chain) sequence. Profiled with immunoSEQ multiplex PCR; TCRdb holds only in-frame clones, not every one. The repertoire includes approximately 340,000 clones, under 70% of them detected once, and approximately 6% sits in the top ten. The data are from a study of cytotoxic CD8 clonotypes in ibrutinib-treated CLL. This material consisted of PBMCs, taken after 36 months of ibrutinib treatment. The clonotype was recovered from a human donor with chronic lymphocytic leukemia.

CDR3 protein: CASSQAGGANEKLFF. CDR3 nucleotide sequence: TGTGCCAGCAGCCAAGCGGGGGGAGCTAATGAAAAACTGTTTTTT. V and J are TRBV4-2 and TRBJ1-4; D might be TRBD1 (5 bases). This CDR3 has 15 amino acids. Germline V gene sequence: CDR1 LGHNA, CDR2 YNFKEQ. Trimming pared 1 base from V and 3 bases from J, leaving 9 bases between.